The following is a T cell receptor (beta chain) sequence with its context. No antigen is known for it. Qualities for individual bases were not recorded, and no much larger clone is one base off. Compared with germline, V lacks 6 bases and J lacks 3 bases; bases without a gene match: 9. The germline V gene encodes CDR1 MDHEN and CDR2 SYDVKM. The CDR3, from cysteine to phenylalanine, totals 15 residues. The sequence is cut down to CDR3 DNA, 45 bases in frame from base 1. The sample originates from a study of OX40 agonist ivuxolimab in advanced cancers. Study-wide context: Ivuxolimab was a fully human IgG2 agonistic monoclonal antibody targeting the costimulatory receptor OX40 (CD134). Intravenous ivuxolimab was administered to patients every 2 weeks at six dose levels: 0.01, 0.1, 0.3, 1.5, 3 and 10 mg/kg. Among the roughly 52 dose-escalation patients, approximately 20 had hepatocellular carcinoma, roughly 15 melanoma, 9 renal cell carcinoma and 9 head and neck cancer. A male proportion of 70% to 90% and a mean age of roughly 55 years, ranging from about 23 to 90, were recorded for the dose-escalation cohort. Prior anti-PD-1, anti-PD-L1 or anti-CTLA-4 therapy was permitted, and checkpoint inhibitors had been received by less than 45% of dose-escalation patients. Partial responses occurred in three dose-escalation patients: two with cutaneous melanoma and one with hepatocellular carcinoma. Peripheral TCRbeta sequencing aimed to test whether ivuxolimab altered TCR sequence diversity and caused clonal T-cell expansion. The paper describes the monotherapy dose-escalation part (N ≈ 50 patients) of the phase I trial of ivuxolimab.

Patients with autoimmune disease history or receiving systemic immunosuppression were excluded from the trial. Peripheral blood for TCR sequencing was collected from all dose cohorts at baseline, on cycle 4 day 1, and on cycle 7 day 1. The samples were drawn from a first-in-human, open-label, multicenter phase I dose-escalation trial of ivuxolimab. Adults with locally advanced or metastatic melanoma, renal cell, hepatocellular, or head and neck squamous cell carcinoma were enrolled in the trial. Before TCR sequencing, CD4+ T cells and CD8+ T cells were sorted from peripheral blood as separate populations. Study-wide conclusions, independent of this receptor: In partial responders in the 0.1-3.0 mg/kg groups, normalized peripheral clonal expansion was found to be among the lowest, especially among CD8+ T cells. Low levels of normalized T-cell clonal expansion were also seen in some patients who did not respond. After ivuxolimab, expanded clones were on average more numerous among CD8+ T cells than among CD4+ T cells. Which antigens the clonally expanded peripheral T cells were specific for was not determined. At doses of 0.1 to 3.0 mg/kg, clonal expansion of both CD4+ and CD8+ T cells in blood was seen between baseline and week 6.

To sequence the TCRbeta CDR3 region, genomic DNA was isolated from the sorted cells. The immunoSEQ Assay was used for sequencing of TCRbeta CDR3 regions. TCRdb obtained this table from immuneACCESS and retained in-frame rearrangements with V and J assigned. These tables miss some clones; where compared with another copy, unresolved V genes account for less than half of the shortfall, and the remainder is unexplained. The sample data list about 76,000 clones, and less than 90% of these were observed just once. The ten largest clones take up less than 4% of the sample. Here the sequenced sample was CD4+ or CD8+ T cells sorted from blood, taken in a trial of the OX40 agonist ivuxolimab. This clonotype was sampled from an adult with an advanced solid tumor such as melanoma, head and neck, liver or kidney cancer. The chain is encoded by TRBV28 joined to TRBJ2-7, with 9 central nucleotides matching TRBD1. The CDR3 region reads CASSRPGQGIYEQYF. Read as DNA, the sequence is TGTGCCAGCAGCCGGCCGGGACAGGGAATCTACGAGCAGTACTTC.